This TCR beta chain was recorded in a study of T-cell memory formation after mild COVID-19. Germline CDR1 reads MGHRA; CDR2 reads YSYEKL. The CDR3 contains 15 residues. Trimming removed 6 bases at V and 5 bases at J, with 19 bases between. Barcoded TCR alpha and TCR beta cDNA libraries with UMIs came from 5'RACE using constant-segment primers. TCRdb passed the 5' RACE reads through MiXCR, listing each CDR3 protein once. The sample includes about half a million distinct CDR3 sequences, about 20% seen only once; the top ten take around 12%. On this clonotype: The antigen is unknown.

Study-level findings and limits: The study found balanced CD4/CD8 in clones contracting day 15 to 85 and a CD4+ lean in later expanders. Mainly CM and EM harbored the contracting CD4+ clones; mainly EMRA harbored the CD8+ ones.

The chain uses TRBV4-1 and TRBJ2-5, with D perhaps matching TRBD2 (6 bases). This TCR was sampled from an adult woman who had mild COVID-19 (a few samples of this study predate the infection). Cell type and time point are not known. The sequencing sample was made of PBMCs or a T cell subset sorted from them (not recorded which). The CDR3 DNA sequence: TGCGCCAGCAGTCGGGGACTCGACAAGGGGGAGACCCAGTACTTC. Translated, it gives CASSRGLDKGETQYF.